This T cell receptor (beta chain) was identified in a study of blood T cell repertoires in COVID-19. Germline V CDR1 and CDR2: MGHDK, SYGVNS. The CDR3 runs 15 residues. Trimming took off 3 bases at V and 5 bases at J, with 16 bases between the two ends. Original analysis: Amplification of reference gene primers provided the estimated nucleated cell counts. Only in-frame clones appear in the TCRdb table, and some are missing; sequencing was by immunoSEQ multiplex PCR. D and trimming come from the DNA, and the V and J calls and clone size come from that table. The table includes fewer than 350,000 clones, around 88% detected once.

The gene calls are TRBV25-1 and TRBJ1-2; D perhaps matches TRBD1 (6 bases). This receptor was identified in a woman aged 30 to 39 with COVID-19, enrolled during active disease. Sequencing was performed on peripheral blood. The DNA for the CDR3 is TGTGCCAGCAGTGATGGACAGCGTCCCCTTTATGGCTACACCTTC. The encoded protein is CASSDGQRPLYGYTF.